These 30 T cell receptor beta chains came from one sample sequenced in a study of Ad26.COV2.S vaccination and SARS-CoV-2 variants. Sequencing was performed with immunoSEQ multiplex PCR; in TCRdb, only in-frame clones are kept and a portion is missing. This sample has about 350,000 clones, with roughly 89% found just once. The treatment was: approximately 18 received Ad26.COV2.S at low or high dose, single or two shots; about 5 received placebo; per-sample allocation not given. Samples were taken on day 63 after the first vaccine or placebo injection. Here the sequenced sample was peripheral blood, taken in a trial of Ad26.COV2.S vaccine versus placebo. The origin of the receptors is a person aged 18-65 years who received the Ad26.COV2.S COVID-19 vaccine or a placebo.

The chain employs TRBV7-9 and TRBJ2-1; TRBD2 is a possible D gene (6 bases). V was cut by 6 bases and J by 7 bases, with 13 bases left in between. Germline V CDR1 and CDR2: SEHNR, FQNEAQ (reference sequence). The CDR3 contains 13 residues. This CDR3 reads CASRVVGGNEQFF. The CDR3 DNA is TGTGCCAGCAGGGTCGTTGGGGGGAATGAGCAGTTCTTC.

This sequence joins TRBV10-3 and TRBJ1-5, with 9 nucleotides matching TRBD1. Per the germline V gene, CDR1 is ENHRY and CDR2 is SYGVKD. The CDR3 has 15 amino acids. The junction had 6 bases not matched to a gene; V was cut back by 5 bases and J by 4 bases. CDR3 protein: CAISTGTGWNQPQHF. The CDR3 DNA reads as TGTGCCATCAGTACCGGGACAGGGTGGAATCAGCCCCAGCATTTT.

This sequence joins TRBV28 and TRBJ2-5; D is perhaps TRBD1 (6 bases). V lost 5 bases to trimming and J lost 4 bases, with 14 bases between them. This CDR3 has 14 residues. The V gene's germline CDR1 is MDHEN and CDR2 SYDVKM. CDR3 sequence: CASSRTGYRETQYF. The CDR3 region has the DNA TGTGCCAGCAGTCGCACAGGGTATAGAGAGACCCAGTACTTC.

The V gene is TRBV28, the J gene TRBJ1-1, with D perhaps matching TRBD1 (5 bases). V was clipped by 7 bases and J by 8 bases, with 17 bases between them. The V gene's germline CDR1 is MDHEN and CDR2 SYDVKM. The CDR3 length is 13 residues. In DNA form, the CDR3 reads TGTGCCAGCACAAAGTCAGGGTATCGGGAAGCTTTCTTT. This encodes CASTKSGYREAFF.

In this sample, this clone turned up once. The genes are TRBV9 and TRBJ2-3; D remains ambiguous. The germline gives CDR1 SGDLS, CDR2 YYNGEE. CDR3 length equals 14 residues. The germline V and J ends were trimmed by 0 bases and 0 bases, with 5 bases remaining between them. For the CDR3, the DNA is TGTGCCAGCAGCGTAGCGAGCAGCACAGATACGCAGTATTTT. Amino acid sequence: CASSVASSTDTQYF.

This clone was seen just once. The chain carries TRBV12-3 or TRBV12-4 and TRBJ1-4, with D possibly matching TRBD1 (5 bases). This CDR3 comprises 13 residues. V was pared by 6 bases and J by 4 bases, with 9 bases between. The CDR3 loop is CASRGRVNEKLFF. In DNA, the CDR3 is TGTGCCAGCAGGGGACGGGTTAATGAAAAACTGTTTTTT.

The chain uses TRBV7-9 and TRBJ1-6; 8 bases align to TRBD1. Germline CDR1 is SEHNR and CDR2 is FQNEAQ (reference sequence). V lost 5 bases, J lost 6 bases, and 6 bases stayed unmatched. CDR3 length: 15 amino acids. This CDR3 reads CASSHITGGNSPLHF. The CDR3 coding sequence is TGTGCCAGCAGCCACATAACAGGGGGTAATTCACCCCTCCACTTT. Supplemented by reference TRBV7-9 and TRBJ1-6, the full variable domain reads DTGVSQNPRHKITKRGQNVTFRCDPISEHNRLYWYRQTLGQGPEFLTYFQNEAQLEKSRLLSDRFSAERPKGSFSTLEIQRTEQGDSAMYLCASSHITGGNSPLHFGNGTRLTVT.

Here the CDR3 reads CASSSGTPKSSYEQYF. CDR3 bases: TGTGCCAGCAGTTCCGGGACTCCTAAAAGCTCCTACGAGCAGTACTTC. The chain recombines TRBV6-7 with TRBJ2-7; D perhaps matches TRBD2 (6 bases). TRBV6-7 is an ORF, and what it does is uncertain. The ends were cut back, 4 bases at V and 0 bases at J, with 16 bases in the middle. The CDR3 is 16 residues long.

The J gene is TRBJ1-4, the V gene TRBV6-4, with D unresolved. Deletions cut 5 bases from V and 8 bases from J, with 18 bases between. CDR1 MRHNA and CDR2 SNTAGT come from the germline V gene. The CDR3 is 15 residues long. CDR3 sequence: CASSTEMASGEKLFF. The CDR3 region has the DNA TGTGCCAGCAGTACGGAGATGGCATCTGGAGAAAAACTGTTTTTT.

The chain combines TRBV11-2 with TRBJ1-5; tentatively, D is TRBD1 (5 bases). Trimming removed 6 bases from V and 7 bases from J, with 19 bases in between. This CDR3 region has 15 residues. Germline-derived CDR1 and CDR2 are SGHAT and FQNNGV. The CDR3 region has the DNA TGTGCCAGCAGAGGGACGAGGGATTCGGGACAGCCCCAGCATTTT. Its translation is CASRGTRDSGQPQHF.

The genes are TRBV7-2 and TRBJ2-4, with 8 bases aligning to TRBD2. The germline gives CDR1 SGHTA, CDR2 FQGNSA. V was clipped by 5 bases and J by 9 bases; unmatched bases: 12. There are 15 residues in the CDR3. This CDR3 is CASSTRSGVSVIQYF. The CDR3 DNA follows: TGTGCCAGCAGCACACGTAGCGGGGTTTCCGTCATTCAGTACTTC.

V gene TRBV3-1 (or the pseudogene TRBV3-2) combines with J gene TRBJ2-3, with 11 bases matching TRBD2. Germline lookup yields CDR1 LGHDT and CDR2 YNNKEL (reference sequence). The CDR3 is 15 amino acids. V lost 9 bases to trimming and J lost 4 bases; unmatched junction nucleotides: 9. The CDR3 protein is CASSGGADPADTQYF. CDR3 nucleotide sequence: TGTGCCAGTAGCGGGGGGGCGGACCCCGCAGATACGCAGTATTTT.

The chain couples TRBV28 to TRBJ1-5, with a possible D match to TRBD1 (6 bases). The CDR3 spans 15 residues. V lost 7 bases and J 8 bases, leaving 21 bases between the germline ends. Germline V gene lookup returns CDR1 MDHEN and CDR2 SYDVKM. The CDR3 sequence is CASTPDLTGRKPQHF. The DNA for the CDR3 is TGTGCCAGCACACCGGATTTAACAGGGAGAAAGCCCCAGCATTTT.

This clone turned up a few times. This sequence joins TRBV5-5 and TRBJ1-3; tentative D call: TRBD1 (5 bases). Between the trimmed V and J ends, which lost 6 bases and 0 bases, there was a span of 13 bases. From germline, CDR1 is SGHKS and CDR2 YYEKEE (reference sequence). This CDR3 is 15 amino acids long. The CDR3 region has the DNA TGTGCCAGCACTCGGGGGGGAAGCTCTGGAAACACCATATATTTT. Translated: CASTRGGSSGNTIYF.

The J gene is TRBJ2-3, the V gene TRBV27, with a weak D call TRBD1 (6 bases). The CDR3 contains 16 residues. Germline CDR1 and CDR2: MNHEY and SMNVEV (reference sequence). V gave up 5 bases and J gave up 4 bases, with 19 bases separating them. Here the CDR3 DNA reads TGTGCCAGCAGTCCTATAGTGGACAGCTTGTCAGATACGCAGTATTTT. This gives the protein CASSPIVDSLSDTQYF.

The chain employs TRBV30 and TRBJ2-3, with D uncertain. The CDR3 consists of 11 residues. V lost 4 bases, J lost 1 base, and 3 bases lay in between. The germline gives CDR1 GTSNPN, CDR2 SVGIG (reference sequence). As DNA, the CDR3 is TGTGCCTGGAAGGGCACAGATACGCAGTATTTT. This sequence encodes CAWKGTDTQYF.

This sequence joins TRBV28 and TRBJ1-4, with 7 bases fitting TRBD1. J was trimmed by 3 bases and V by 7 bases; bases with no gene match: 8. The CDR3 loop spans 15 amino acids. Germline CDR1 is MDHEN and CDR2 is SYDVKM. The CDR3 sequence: CASNTNRGANEKLFF. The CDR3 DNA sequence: TGTGCCAGCAACACCAACAGGGGAGCTAATGAAAAACTGTTTTTT.

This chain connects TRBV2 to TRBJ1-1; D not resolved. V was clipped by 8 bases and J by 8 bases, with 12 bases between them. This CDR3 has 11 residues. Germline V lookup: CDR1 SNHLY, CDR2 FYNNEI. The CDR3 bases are TGTGCCAGCCCATCCGGGTCCGAAGCTTTCTTT. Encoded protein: CASPSGSEAFF.

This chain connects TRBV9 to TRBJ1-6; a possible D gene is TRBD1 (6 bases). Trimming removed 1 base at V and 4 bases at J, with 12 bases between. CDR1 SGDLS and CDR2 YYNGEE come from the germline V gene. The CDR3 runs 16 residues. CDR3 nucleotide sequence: TGTGCCAGCAGCGTATCCCCGGACAGTTATAATTCACCCCTCCACTTT. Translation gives CASSVSPDSYNSPLHF.

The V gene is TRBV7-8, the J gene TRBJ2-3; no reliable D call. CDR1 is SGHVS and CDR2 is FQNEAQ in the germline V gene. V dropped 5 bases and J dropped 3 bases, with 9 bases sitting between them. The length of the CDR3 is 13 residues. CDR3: CASSRDWTDTQYF. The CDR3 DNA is TGTGCCAGCAGCCGCGACTGGACAGATACGCAGTATTTT.

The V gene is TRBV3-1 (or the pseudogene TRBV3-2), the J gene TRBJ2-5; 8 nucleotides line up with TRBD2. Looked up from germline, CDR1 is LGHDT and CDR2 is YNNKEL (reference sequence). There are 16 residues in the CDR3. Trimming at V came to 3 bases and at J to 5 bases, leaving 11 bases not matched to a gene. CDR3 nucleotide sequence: TGTGCCAGCAGCCACACCGGGGGGGCCAGCCCCGAGACCCAGTACTTC. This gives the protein CASSHTGGASPETQYF.

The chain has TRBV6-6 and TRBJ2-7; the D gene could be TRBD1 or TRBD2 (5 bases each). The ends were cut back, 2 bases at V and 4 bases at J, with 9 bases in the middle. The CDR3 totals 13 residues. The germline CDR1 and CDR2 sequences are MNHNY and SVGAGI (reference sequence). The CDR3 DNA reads TGTGCCAGCAGTTACACGGGACCGTACGAGCAGTACTTC. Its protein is CASSYTGPYEQYF.

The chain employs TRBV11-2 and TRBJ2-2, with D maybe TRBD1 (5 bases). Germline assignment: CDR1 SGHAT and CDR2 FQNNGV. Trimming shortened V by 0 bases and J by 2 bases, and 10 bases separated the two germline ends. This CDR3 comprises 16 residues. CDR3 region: CASSLEGARNTGELFF. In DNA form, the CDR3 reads TGTGCCAGCAGCTTAGAAGGGGCCAGAAACACCGGGGAGCTGTTTTTT.

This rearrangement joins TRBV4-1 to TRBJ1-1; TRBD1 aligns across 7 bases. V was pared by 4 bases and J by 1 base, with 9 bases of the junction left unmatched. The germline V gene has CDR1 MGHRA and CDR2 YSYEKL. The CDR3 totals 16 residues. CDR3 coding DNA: TGCGCCAGCAGCCTGGAGGGGGGGACAGAGAACACTGAAGCTTTCTTT. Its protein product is CASSLEGGTENTEAFF.

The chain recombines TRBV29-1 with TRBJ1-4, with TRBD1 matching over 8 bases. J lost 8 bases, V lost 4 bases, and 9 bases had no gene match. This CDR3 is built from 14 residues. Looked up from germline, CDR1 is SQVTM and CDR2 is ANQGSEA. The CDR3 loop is CSVVATGGREKLFF. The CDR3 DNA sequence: TGCAGCGTTGTCGCCACAGGGGGGAGGGAAAAACTGTTTTTT.

CDR3 DNA: TGTGCCGCCCGGGCGAGGGACGACGGGGCCTACGAGCAGTACTTC. Amino acid sequence: CAARARDDGAYEQYF. V gene TRBV10-3 combines with J gene TRBJ2-7; D tentatively fits TRBD1 or TRBD2 (5 bases each). The germline V and J ends were trimmed by 11 bases and 2 bases, with 22 bases remaining between them. CDR3 length: 15 residues. Germline CDR1 ENHRY, CDR2 SYGVKD.

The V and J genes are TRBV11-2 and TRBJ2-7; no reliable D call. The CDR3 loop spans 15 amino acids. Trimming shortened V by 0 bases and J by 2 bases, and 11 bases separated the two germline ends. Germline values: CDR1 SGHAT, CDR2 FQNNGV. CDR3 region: CASSLDRSGPYEQYF. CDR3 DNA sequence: TGTGCCAGCAGCTTAGATCGTTCCGGACCCTACGAGCAGTACTTC.

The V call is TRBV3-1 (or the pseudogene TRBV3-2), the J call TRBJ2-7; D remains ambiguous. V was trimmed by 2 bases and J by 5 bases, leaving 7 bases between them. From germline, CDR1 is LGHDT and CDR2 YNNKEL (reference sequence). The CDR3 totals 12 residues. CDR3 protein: CASSQTYNEQYF. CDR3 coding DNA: TGTGCCAGCAGCCAAACTTACAACGAGCAGTACTTC.

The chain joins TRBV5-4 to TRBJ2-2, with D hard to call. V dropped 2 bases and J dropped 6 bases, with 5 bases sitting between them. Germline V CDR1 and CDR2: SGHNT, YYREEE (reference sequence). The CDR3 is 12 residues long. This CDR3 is CASSFGPGELFF. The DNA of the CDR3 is TGTGCCAGCAGCTTTGGCCCCGGGGAGCTGTTTTTT.

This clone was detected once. CDR3 loop: CASSFEPYNEQFF. The CDR3 DNA sequence: TGTGCCAGCAGCTTTGAGCCCTACAATGAGCAGTTCTTC. The chain has TRBV5-6 and TRBJ2-1, with D unclear. Trimming cost V 2 bases and J 2 bases, with 5 bases left between them. CDR1 and CDR2 from the germline V gene are SGHDT and YYEEEE. The CDR3 runs to 13 residues.